This passage covers 28 T cell receptor beta chains from one sample sequenced in a study of blood T cell repertoires in COVID-19. Measured with immunoSEQ multiplex PCR; TCRdb has only the in-frame clones, and not every one. The table lists a few hundred thousand clones, just under 90% of them singletons, with 5.5% to 8% in the top ten. Specimen: peripheral blood. Receptors originate from a man aged 60-69 years who had recovered from COVID-19.

This clone showed up just once. The rearrangement joins TRBV11-2 to TRBJ2-7, with TRBD2 as a possible D gene (5 bases). The CDR3 extends over 14 amino acids. The V gene's germline CDR1 is SGHAT and CDR2 FQNNGV. V lost 5 bases and J 6 bases, leaving 17 bases between the germline ends. The CDR3 nucleotides read TGTGCCAGCAGCCCCGGCCGGGGAGAGGTCGAGCAGTACTTC. Protein product: CASSPGRGEVEQYF.

This chain uses TRBV6-1 with TRBJ2-7; TRBD2 matches 13 bases. Germline CDR1 is MNHNS and CDR2 is SASEGT. The trim removed 4 bases at V and 2 bases at J, leaving 8 bases unmatched. This CDR3 region has 17 residues. CDR3 amino acids: CASSASTSGRMTYEQYF. The DNA for the CDR3 is TGTGCCAGCAGTGCTTCGACTAGCGGGAGGATGACCTACGAGCAGTACTTC.

V and J are TRBV19 and TRBJ2-5, with TRBD2 identical over 8 bases. Germline assignment: CDR1 LNHDA and CDR2 SQIVND (reference sequence). V lost 1 base and J lost 2; bases outside the gene matches: 6. This CDR3 spans 16 amino acids. The CDR3 DNA reads as TGTGCCAGTAGTATAGCTTCGAGCGGGAGACAAGAGACCCAGTACTTC. Translating it yields CASSIASSGRQETQYF.

The chain joins TRBV4-2 to TRBJ2-5, with 7 bases aligning to TRBD2. CDR1 is LGHNA and CDR2 is YNFKEQ in the germline V gene. V lost 4 bases and J lost 5; bases outside the gene matches: 19. There are 18 residues in the CDR3. The DNA of the CDR3 is TGTGCCAGCAGCCGAGCCGTAGGGAGGGGATCCATACCGGAGACCCAGTACTTC. It codes for CASSRAVGRGSIPETQYF.

The CDR3 reads CASWTGQGPHEQYF. The CDR3 region has the DNA TGTGCCAGCTGGACGGGACAGGGGCCCCACGAGCAGTACTTC. This chain joins TRBV18 and TRBJ2-7, with 10 bases aligning to TRBD1. The ends lost 7 bases at V and 5 bases at J; junction bases unmatched: 8. Germline V gives CDR1 KGHSH, CDR2 LQKENI. This CDR3 spans 14 amino acids.

The gene calls are TRBV10-3 and TRBJ2-5; 7 nucleotides align to TRBD2. After removal of 5 bases from V and 3 bases from J, the junction contained 12 bases not matched to a gene. This CDR3 region has 16 residues. Germline assignment: CDR1 ENHRY and CDR2 SYGVKD. DNA of the CDR3: TGTGCCATCAGTCCGACTAGCTACCCCTCTGAAGAGACCCAGTACTTC. This translates into CAISPTSYPSEETQYF.

The rearrangement joins TRBV7-9 to TRBJ2-7; D perhaps matches TRBD2 (6 bases). Trimming left V 3 bases short and J 5 bases short, with 14 bases between. CDR1 SEHNR and CDR2 FQNEAQ come from the germline V gene (reference sequence). This CDR3 has 14 amino acids. CDR3 loop: CASSLASARDEQYF. The CDR3, as DNA: TGTGCCAGCAGCTTGGCTAGCGCAAGGGACGAGCAGTACTTC.

J is TRBJ2-7 and V is TRBV10-1; D possibly corresponds to TRBD2 (6 bases). The CDR3 is 14 residues long. Germline CDR1 WNHNN, CDR2 SYGVQD (reference sequence). V was shortened by 3 bases and J by 1 base, with 10 bases between the two germline ends. The CDR3 nucleotides are TGCGCCAGCAGTGATGGGGGGACTTCCTACGAGCAGTACTTC. As protein: CASSDGGTSYEQYF.

The chain is built from TRBV5-1 and TRBJ2-1; TRBD2 matches 10 bases. The germline gives CDR1 SGHRS, CDR2 YFSETQ. V gave up 1 base and J gave up 10 bases; unmatched junction bases: 11. CDR3 length: 16 amino acids. CDR3 bases: TGCGCCAGCAGCTTGAACGAAGCGGGAGGGCCCCGAGAGCAGTTCTTC. It yields the protein CASSLNEAGGPREQFF.

The V call is TRBV4-2, the J call TRBJ1-1; a weak D match, TRBD1 (6 bases). From germline, CDR1 is LGHNA and CDR2 YNFKEQ. The CDR3 sequence is 15 residues long. Trimming took 3 bases from V and 1 from J, leaving 12 bases between them. For the CDR3, the DNA is TGTGCCAGCAGCCAGGGATACAGGGAGAACACTGAAGCTTTCTTT. It encodes CASSQGYRENTEAFF.

V gene TRBV7-3 combines with J gene TRBJ1-6; D not certain. The CDR3 sequence is 13 residues long. The V gene lost 5 bases and the J gene lost 4 bases, with 6 bases spanning the gap. Looked up from germline, CDR1 is SGHTA and CDR2 is FQGTGA. The CDR3 DNA is TGTGCCAGCAGCCTCGGGTATAATTCACCCCTCCACTTT. Amino acid sequence: CASSLGYNSPLHF.

The chain uses TRBV3-1 (or the pseudogene TRBV3-2) and TRBJ2-5, with TRBD2 matching over 8 bases. The germline V gene has CDR1 LGHDT and CDR2 YNNKEL (reference sequence). Trimming at V came to 5 bases and at J to 4 bases, leaving 3 bases not matched to a gene. The length of the CDR3 is 13 residues. Here the CDR3 reads CASSKSGGETQYF. CDR3 DNA sequence: TGTGCCAGCAGCAAGAGCGGGGGAGAGACCCAGTACTTC.

The chain links TRBV5-1 to TRBJ2-3; weak D call: TRBD1 (7 bases). The germline gives CDR1 SGHRS, CDR2 YFSETQ. This CDR3 spans 17 amino acids. The V gene lost 4 bases and the J gene lost 2 bases, with 20 bases spanning the gap. CDR3 sequence reads: CASSRTTGASITDTQYF. The CDR3 DNA follows: TGCGCCAGCAGCCGGACTACAGGGGCCTCAATCACAGATACGCAGTATTTT.

This clone was observed a handful of times. V and J are TRBV14 and TRBJ2-1; D unresolved. Germline CDR1 SGHDN, CDR2 FVKESK. This CDR3 comprises 13 residues. V was pared by 4 bases and J by 4 bases, with 8 bases between. The CDR3 sequence is CASSLEVYNEQFF. In DNA, the CDR3 is TGTGCCAGCAGCCTCGAGGTATACAATGAGCAGTTCTTC. The entire variable domain, with the rest obtained from reference TRBV14 and TRBJ2-1, is as follows: EAGVTQFPSHSVIEKGQTVTLRCDPISGHDNLYWYRRVMGKEIKFLLHFVKESKQDESGMPNNRFLAERTGGTYSTLKVQPAELEDSGVYFCASSLEVYNEQFFGPGTRLTVL.

In its sample, this clone was seen once. V gene TRBV7-9 combines with J gene TRBJ1-2; possible D gene TRBD1, 6 bases. Germline CDR1 SEHNR, CDR2 FQNEAQ (reference sequence). V was trimmed by 5 bases and J by 7 bases, leaving 17 bases between them. The CDR3 covers 14 residues. CDR3 amino acids: CASSEISGAAGYTF. DNA for the CDR3: TGTGCCAGCAGCGAAATCTCAGGGGCGGCTGGCTACACCTTC. The whole variable domain, filled in from reference TRBV7-9 and TRBJ1-2, reads DTGVSQNPRHKITKRGQNVTFRCDPISEHNRLYWYRQTLGQGPEFLTYFQNEAQLEKSRLLSDRFSAERPKGSFSTLEIQRTEQGDSAMYLCASSEISGAAGYTFGSGTRLTVV.

This sequence joins TRBV7-2 and TRBJ2-7; tentative D call: TRBD2 (6 bases). Trimming cost V 1 base and J 1 base, with 11 bases left between them. This CDR3 spans 15 amino acids. Germline V CDR1 and CDR2: SGHTA, FQGNSA. The CDR3 DNA is TGTGCCAGCAGCTTAGTAGTAGCGGATTCCTACGAGCAGTACTTC. Residues: CASSLVVADSYEQYF.

V gene TRBV5-1 combines with J gene TRBJ2-7; the match to TRBD2 covers 9 bases. This CDR3 contains 14 residues. The V gene's germline CDR1 is SGHRS and CDR2 YFSETQ. V lost 4 bases, J lost 7 bases, and 9 bases stayed unmatched. The CDR3 sequence is CASSVLSGGQEQYF. CDR3 in DNA: TGCGCCAGCAGCGTACTAAGCGGGGGGCAGGAGCAGTACTTC.

The chain combines TRBV5-1 with TRBJ2-1; 10 bases are a match to TRBD2. This CDR3 spans 18 amino acids. The ends lost 4 bases at V and 6 bases at J; junction bases unmatched: 16. Germline CDR1 is SGHRS and CDR2 is YFSETQ. CDR3 DNA sequence: TGCGCCAGCAGCGCTACACCATCTTTAGCGGGAGGTATCAATGAGCAGTTCTTC. This codes for CASSATPSLAGGINEQFF.

The chain couples TRBV12-3 or TRBV12-4 to TRBJ2-1; no clear D. This CDR3 has 13 amino acids. The ends were cut back, 4 bases at V and 8 bases at J, with 12 bases in the middle. The CDR3 DNA follows: TGTGCCAGCAGTTCCCCCACCGAGGATGAGCAGTTCTTC. It specifies CASSSPTEDEQFF.

The rearrangement uses TRBV19 and TRBJ1-5; 7 nucleotides match TRBD1. The V segment lost 3 bases and the J segment 3 bases; nucleotides outside the gene matches: 2. Germline V gene lookup returns CDR1 LNHDA and CDR2 SQIVND (reference sequence). CDR3 length equals 14 residues. The CDR3 DNA reads as TGTGCCAGTAGTATCGGGACAGACAATCAGCCCCAGCATTTT. The encoded protein is CASSIGTDNQPQHF.

The chain couples TRBV6-5 to TRBJ2-2; 7 bases line up with TRBD1. Germline trimming cut 0 bases from V and 8 bases from J; bases unmatched to any gene: 6. This CDR3 region has 15 residues. The germline CDR1 and CDR2 sequences are MNHEY and SVGAGI. The CDR3 region is CASSYSSGTAGELFF. CDR3 nucleotide sequence: TGTGCCAGCAGTTACTCGAGTGGGACAGCTGGGGAGCTGTTTTTT.

This chain uses TRBV19 with TRBJ2-1; 15 nucleotides match TRBD2. From germline, CDR1 is LNHDA and CDR2 SQIVND (reference sequence). The V segment lost 5 bases and the J segment 7 bases; nucleotides outside the gene matches: 6. This CDR3 is 16 amino acids long. Here the CDR3 reads CASSPRTSGGGNEQFF. In DNA, the CDR3 is TGTGCCAGTAGTCCCAGGACTAGCGGGGGGGGGAATGAGCAGTTCTTC.

V usage is TRBV6-6 and J usage is TRBJ2-7; no firm D call. V dropped 1 base and J dropped 6 bases, with 10 bases sitting between them. Germline CDR1 and CDR2: MNHNY and SVGAGI (reference sequence). The CDR3 spans 13 residues. CDR3 DNA sequence: TGTGCCAGCAGTTACTTTATAGCTGGCGAGCAGTACTTC. Translation gives CASSYFIAGEQYF.

On this clone: Additional DNA sequences in this sample encode the identical CDR3. The V and J genes are TRBV7-2 and TRBJ1-2; 8 bases are shared with TRBD1. Germline V gene lookup returns CDR1 SGHTA and CDR2 FQGNSA. Trimming took 5 bases from V and 8 from J; bases not matched to a gene: 4. This CDR3 is built from 12 residues. The CDR3 reads CASSLGQGGYTF. The CDR3 nucleotides are TGTGCCAGCAGCCTAGGACAGGGCGGCTACACCTTC.

The chain employs TRBV5-1 and TRBJ2-2; 8 nucleotides align to TRBD2. Germline CDR1 SGHRS, CDR2 YFSETQ. CDR3 length: 18 residues. The ends lost 0 bases at V and 4 bases at J; junction bases unmatched: 11. The CDR3, as DNA: TGCGCCAGCAGCTTGGGGTCGACTGTAGCGGGGTCCACCGGGGAGCTGTTTTTT. Its translation: CASSLGSTVAGSTGELFF. The full variable domain, rest sourced from reference TRBV5-1 and TRBJ2-2, is KAGVTQTPRYLIKTRGQQVTLSCSPISGHRSVSWYQQTPGQGLQFLFEYFSETQRNKGNFPGRFSGRQFSNSRSEMNVSTLELGDSALYLCASSLGSTVAGSTGELFFGEGSRLTVL.

The chain is built from TRBV12-3 or TRBV12-4 and TRBJ2-3; 7 nucleotides match TRBD2. V was pared by 3 bases and J by 6 bases, with 3 bases of the junction left unmatched. The CDR3 runs 13 residues. The CDR3 sequence: CASSLGEGDTQYF. The CDR3, as DNA: TGTGCCAGCAGTTTGGGGGAGGGGGATACGCAGTATTTT.

CDR3 DNA: TGTGCCTGGAGTGTTACTGACAATCAGCCCCAGCATTTT. Protein product: CAWSVTDNQPQHF. The chain couples TRBV30 to TRBJ1-5; D is unresolved. Germline CDR1 GTSNPN, CDR2 SVGIG (reference sequence). CDR3 length equals 13 residues. With 0 bases removed from V and 3 bases from J, the gap between germline ends came to 6 bases. The full variable domain, completed using reference TRBV30 and TRBJ1-5, is SQTIHQWPATLVQPVGSPLSLECTVEGTSNPNLYWYRQAAGRGLQLLFYSVGIGQISSEVPQNLSASRPQDRQFILSSKKLLLSDSGFYLCAWSVTDNQPQHFGDGTRLSIL.

The rearrangement joins TRBV14 to TRBJ1-3; D gene uncertain. This CDR3 has 15 amino acids. Germline values: CDR1 SGHDN, CDR2 FVKESK. Deletions cut 1 base from V and 0 bases from J, with 7 bases between. CDR3 coding DNA: TGTGCCAGCAGCCAAGTCAGGTCCTCTGGAAACACCATATATTTT. It specifies CASSQVRSSGNTIYF.